This T cell receptor beta chain was identified during a study of blood T cell repertoires in COVID-19. For the study at large: Sources were T cells, B-cell-depleted T cells, or PBMCs; the material itself was cDNA or gDNA.

Authors' methods: From reference gene primer amplification, estimates of nucleated cell counts were derived. This table comes from immunoSEQ multiplex PCR, and its TCRdb copy is limited to in-frame clones, with some not included. V, J and clone size were drawn from that table, and D and trimming were deduced from the DNA. The data contain about 38,000 clones, about 88% of them singletons. The sample consisted of peripheral blood. The sequence was collected from a man aged 65 to 85 with active COVID-19.

The CDR3: CASSVGTVFSSYNEQFF. CDR3 in DNA: TGTGCCAGCAGTGTCGGGACAGTCTTCAGCTCCTACAATGAGCAGTTCTTC. The chain couples TRBV2 to TRBJ2-1; 7 bases agree with TRBD1. Germline V lookup: CDR1 SNHLY, CDR2 FYNNEI. The CDR3 is 17 amino acids. The V gene end was trimmed by 4 bases and the J gene end by 0 bases; junction bases not matched to a gene: 9. Looking up the rest from reference TRBV2 and TRBJ2-1 gives the full variable domain: EPEVTQTPSHQVTQMGQEVILRCVPISNHLYFYWYRQILGQKVEFLVSFYNNEISEKSEIFDDQFSVERPDGSNFTLKIRSTKLEDSAMYFCASSVGTVFSSYNEQFFGPGTRLTVL.